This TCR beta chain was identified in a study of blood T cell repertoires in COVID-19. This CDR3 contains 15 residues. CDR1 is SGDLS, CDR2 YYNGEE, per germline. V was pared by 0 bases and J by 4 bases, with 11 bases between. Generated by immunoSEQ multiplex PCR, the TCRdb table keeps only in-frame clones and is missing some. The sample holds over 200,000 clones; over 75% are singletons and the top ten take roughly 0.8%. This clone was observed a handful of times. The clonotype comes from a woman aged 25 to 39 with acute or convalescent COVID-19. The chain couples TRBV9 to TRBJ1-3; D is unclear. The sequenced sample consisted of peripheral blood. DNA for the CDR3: TGTGCCAGCAGCGTAGCTCTGACTTCAGGAAACACCATATATTTT. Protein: CASSVALTSGNTIYF. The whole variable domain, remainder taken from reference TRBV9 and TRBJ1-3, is DSGVTQTPKHLITATGQRVTLRCSPRSGDLSVYWYQQSLDQGLQFLIQYYNGEERAKGNILERFSAQQFPDLHSELNLSSLELGDSALYFCASSVALTSGNTIYFGEGSWLTVV.